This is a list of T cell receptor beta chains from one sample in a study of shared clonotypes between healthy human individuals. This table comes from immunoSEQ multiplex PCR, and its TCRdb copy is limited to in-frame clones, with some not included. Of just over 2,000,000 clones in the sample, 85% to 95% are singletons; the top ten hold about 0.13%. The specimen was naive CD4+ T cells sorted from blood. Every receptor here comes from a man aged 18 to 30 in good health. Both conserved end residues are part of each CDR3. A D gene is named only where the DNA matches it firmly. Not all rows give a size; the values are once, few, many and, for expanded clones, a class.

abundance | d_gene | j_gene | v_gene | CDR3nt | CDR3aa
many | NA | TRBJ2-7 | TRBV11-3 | TGTGCCAGCAGCCCCGAGACGAGCTCCTACGAGCAGTACTTC | CASSPETSSYEQYF
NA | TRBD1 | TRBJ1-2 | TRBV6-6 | TGTGCCAGCAGCAAGGGACAGGGAATCTATGGCTACACCTTC | CASSKGQGIYGYTF
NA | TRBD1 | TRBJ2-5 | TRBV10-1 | TGCGCCAGCAGCCGGGACAGACGAGAGACCCAGTACTTC | CASSRDRRETQYF
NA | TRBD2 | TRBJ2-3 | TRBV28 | TGTGCCAGCAGTTCGTGGACTAGCGGGGCCCGGGATACGCAGTATTTT | CASSSWTSGARDTQYF
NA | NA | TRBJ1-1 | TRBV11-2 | TGTGCCAGCAGCAAAGGGAATCCGGACACTGAAGCTTTCTTT | CASSKGNPDTEAFF
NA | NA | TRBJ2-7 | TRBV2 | TGTGCCAGCAGCTCCTTGGAAGGGGCTGCTGGGGAGCAGTACTTC | CASSSLEGAAGEQYF
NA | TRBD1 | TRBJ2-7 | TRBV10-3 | TGTGCCATCAGTGAGCCCAGACAGGGCTCCTACGAGCAGTACTTC | CAISEPRQGSYEQYF
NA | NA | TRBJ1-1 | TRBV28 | TGTGCCAGCAGTTTAAATTCGCCTTCTAGGAACACTGAAGCTTTCTTT | CASSLNSPSRNTEAFF
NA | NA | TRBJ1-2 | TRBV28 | TGTGCCAGCAGCCTCAGGGGATCTGGCTACACCTTC | CASSLRGSGYTF
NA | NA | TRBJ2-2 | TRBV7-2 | TGTGCCAGCAGCGCCTCTAGACAGGTTCTTCTCACCGGGGAGCTGTTTTTT | CASSASRQVLLTGELFF
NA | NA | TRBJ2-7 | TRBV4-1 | TGCGCCAGCAGCCAAGTCGGGGGCGAGCAGTACTTC | CASSQVGGEQYF
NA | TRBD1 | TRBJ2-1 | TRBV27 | TGTGCCAGCAGTCTAACCGACAGGGTTCAGTTCTTC | CASSLTDRVQFF
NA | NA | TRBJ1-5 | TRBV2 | TGTGCCAGCAGTGACCCAGGATTCAATCAGCCCCAGCATTTT | CASSDPGFNQPQHF
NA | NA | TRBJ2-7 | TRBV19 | TGTGCCAGTAGTATGCAGGGTAGTTACGAGCAGTACTTC | CASSMQGSYEQYF
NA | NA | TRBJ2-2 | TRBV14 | TGTGCCAGCAGCCCCCTGATGGTGGTGAACACCGGGGAGCTGTTTTTT | CASSPLMVVNTGELFF
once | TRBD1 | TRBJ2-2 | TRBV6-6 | TGTGCCAGCAGATTACAGGGGGAGAACACCGGGGAGCTGTTTTTT | CASRLQGENTGELFF
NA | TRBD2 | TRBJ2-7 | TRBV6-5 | TGTGCCAGCAGTTACGGACTAGCGGGAGCCTCCTACGAGCAGTACTTC | CASSYGLAGASYEQYF
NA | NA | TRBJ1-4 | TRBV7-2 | TGTGCCAGCAGCTTAACTTGGCGGGAAAAACTGTTTTTT | CASSLTWREKLFF
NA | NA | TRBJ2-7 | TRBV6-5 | TGTGCCAGCAGTTTCGGGGGGCAGGGCCCCAACTACGAGCAGTACTTC | CASSFGGQGPNYEQYF
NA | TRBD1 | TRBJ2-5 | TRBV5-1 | TGCGCCAGCAGCCCGACCGGGACAGGGGACAGCCAAGAGACCCAGTACTTC | CASSPTGTGDSQETQYF
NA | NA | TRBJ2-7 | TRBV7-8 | TGTGCCAGCAGCTTGATGGGGGGCGGAGAGCAGTACTTC | CASSLMGGGEQYF
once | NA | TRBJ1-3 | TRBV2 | TGTGCCAGCAGTATTCAAGCCCTCTCTGGAAACACCATATATTTT | CASSIQALSGNTIYF
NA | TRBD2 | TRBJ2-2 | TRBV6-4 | TGTGCCAGCAGCGTTAGCGGGGGAGAGAACACCGGGGAGCTGTTTTTT | CASSVSGGENTGELFF
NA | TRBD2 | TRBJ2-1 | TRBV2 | TGTGCCAGCAGTCGGAGCGGGAGTTCCTACAATGAGCAGTTCTTC | CASSRSGSSYNEQFF
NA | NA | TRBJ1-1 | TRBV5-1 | TGCGCCAGCAGGTTGAGGTTTGACACTGAAGCTTTCTTT | CASRLRFDTEAFF
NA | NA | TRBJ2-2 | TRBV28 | TGTGCCAGCAGTCCACCGACCGGGGAGCTGTTTTTT | CASSPPTGELFF
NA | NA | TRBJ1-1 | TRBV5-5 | TGTGCCAGCAGCTTCGAGGGGGACACTGAAGCTTTCTTT | CASSFEGDTEAFF
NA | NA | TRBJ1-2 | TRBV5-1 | TGCGCCAGCAGCCGGGGGGAGTCCAGGGCCTCTAACTATGGCTACACCTTC | CASSRGESRASNYGYTF
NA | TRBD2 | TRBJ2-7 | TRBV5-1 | TGCGCCAGCAGTTCACTAGCGGGGGGACCCTACGAGCAGTACTTC | CASSSLAGGPYEQYF
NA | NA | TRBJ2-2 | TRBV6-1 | TGTGCCAGCAGTACCTCCGGGGTCGGGGAGCTGTTTTTT | CASSTSGVGELFF
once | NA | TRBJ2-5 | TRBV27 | TGTGCCAGCAGTTTTTACGGGGGCCCCATAGAGACCCAGTACTTC | CASSFYGGPIETQYF
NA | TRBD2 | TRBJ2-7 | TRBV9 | TGTGCCAGCAGCCCCGGGACTAGCGGGGGCGAGCAGTACTTC | CASSPGTSGGEQYF
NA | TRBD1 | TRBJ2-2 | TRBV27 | TGTGCCAGCAGTCCCCGCACGTTGGACAGGGGGGAGCTGTTTTTT | CASSPRTLDRGELFF
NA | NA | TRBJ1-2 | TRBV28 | TGTGCCAGCAGACCGGGGCAGGGCTCCTATGGCTACACCTTC | CASRPGQGSYGYTF
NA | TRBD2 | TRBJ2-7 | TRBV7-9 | TGTGCCAGCAGCTCCCTAGCGGGGGGATCCTACGAGCAGTACTTC | CASSSLAGGSYEQYF
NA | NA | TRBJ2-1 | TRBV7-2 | TGTGCCAGCAGCTTATTGGCGATAAGGCCGCGGGACTCCTACAATGAGCAGTTCTTC | CASSLLAIRPRDSYNEQFF
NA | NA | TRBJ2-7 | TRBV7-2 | TGTGCCAGCAGCACCAGGGTGGGGGGCCTCTACGAGCAGTACTTC | CASSTRVGGLYEQYF
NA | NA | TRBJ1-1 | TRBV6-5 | TGTGCCAGCAGCCGTAAAGGGGAGACTGAAGCTTTCTTT | CASSRKGETEAFF
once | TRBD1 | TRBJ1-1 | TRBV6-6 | TGTGCCAGCAGCAGAAGCCAGGGGAAGGGGGCTCCTGAAGCTTTCTTT | CASSRSQGKGAPEAFF
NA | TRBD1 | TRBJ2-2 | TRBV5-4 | TGTGCCAGCAGTTGGGACAGGGGGAACACCGGGGAGCTGTTTTTT | CASSWDRGNTGELFF
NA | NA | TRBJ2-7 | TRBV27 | TGTGCCAGCAGTTACAAGACCGGGAGCTACGAGCAGTACTTC | CASSYKTGSYEQYF
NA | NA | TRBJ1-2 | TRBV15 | TGTGCCACCAGCAGAGTAGGGGAGGGCTATGGCTACACCTTC | CATSRVGEGYGYTF
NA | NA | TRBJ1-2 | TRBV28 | TGTGCCAGCAGACGCCTGGGGGGAAACGGTGGCTACACCTTC | CASRRLGGNGGYTF
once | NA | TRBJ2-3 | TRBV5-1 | TGCGCCAGCAGCCCTGGGTCCTTTTCCACAGATACGCAGTATTTT | CASSPGSFSTDTQYF
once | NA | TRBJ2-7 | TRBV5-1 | TGCGCCAGCAGCTCTACCGGGACACCAGGCTACGAGCAGTACTTC | CASSSTGTPGYEQYF
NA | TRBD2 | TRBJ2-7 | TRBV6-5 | TGTGCCAGCAGAGATCTAGCGGGGCAAGCCTACGAGCAGTACTTC | CASRDLAGQAYEQYF
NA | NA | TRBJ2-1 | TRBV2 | TGTGCCAGCAGTGAAGGCTTAGGGTTCTTC | CASSEGLGFF
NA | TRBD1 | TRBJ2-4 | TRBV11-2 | TGTGCCAGCAGCTTAGCTAACGGACAGGGTAGACGTTCCATTCAGTACTTC | CASSLANGQGRRSIQYF
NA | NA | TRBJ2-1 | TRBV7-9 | TGTGCCAGCAGCCGAGGGGAGCTAGCAATGGATGAGCAGTTCTTC | CASSRGELAMDEQFF
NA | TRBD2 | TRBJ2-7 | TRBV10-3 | TGTGCCATCAAACGGACTAGCGGTACCTACGAGCAGTACTTC | CAIKRTSGTYEQYF
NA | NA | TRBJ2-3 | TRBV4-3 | TGCGCCAGCAGCCAAGATGCCGAGGGAGGGGGAACAGATACGCAGTATTTT | CASSQDAEGGGTDTQYF
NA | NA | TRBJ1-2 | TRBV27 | TGTGCCAGCAGTCCATCCGGCGGGTATGGCTACACCTTC | CASSPSGGYGYTF
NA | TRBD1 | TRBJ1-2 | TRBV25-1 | TGTGCCAGCAGTGCCCGACAGGGGGCGGACTATGGCTACACCTTC | CASSARQGADYGYTF
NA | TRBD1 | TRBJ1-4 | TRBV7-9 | TGTGCCAGCAGCTTATCCGGGACAGGTAGTGAAAAACTGTTTTTT | CASSLSGTGSEKLFF
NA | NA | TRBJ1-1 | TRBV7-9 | TGTGCCAGCAGCTTAGGGGGATCCTACACTGAAGCTTTCTTT | CASSLGGSYTEAFF
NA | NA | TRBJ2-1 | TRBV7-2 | TGTGCCAGCAGCTCCCGACCGGGGGTCTCCTACAATGAGCAGTTCTTC | CASSSRPGVSYNEQFF
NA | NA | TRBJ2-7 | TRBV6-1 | TGTGCCAGCAGTGAATTCGTTTGGGGGTACGAGCAGTACTTC | CASSEFVWGYEQYF